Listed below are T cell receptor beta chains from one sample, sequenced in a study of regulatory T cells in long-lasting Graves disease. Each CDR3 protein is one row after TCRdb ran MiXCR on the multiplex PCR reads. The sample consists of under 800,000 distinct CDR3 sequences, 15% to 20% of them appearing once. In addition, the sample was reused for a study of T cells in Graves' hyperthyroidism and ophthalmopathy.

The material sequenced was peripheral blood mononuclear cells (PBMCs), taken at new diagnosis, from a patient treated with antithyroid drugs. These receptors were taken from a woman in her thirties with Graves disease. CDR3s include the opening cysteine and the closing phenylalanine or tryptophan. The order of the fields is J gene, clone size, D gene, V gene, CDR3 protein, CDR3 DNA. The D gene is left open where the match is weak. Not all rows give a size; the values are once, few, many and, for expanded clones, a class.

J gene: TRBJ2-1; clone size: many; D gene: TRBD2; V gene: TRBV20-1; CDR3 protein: CSATELAGDADEQFF; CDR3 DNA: TGCAGTGCTACCGAACTAGCGGGAGACGCTGATGAGCAGTTCTTC
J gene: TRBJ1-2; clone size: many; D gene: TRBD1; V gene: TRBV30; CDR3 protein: CAWNDRVSFTF; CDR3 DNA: TGTGCCTGGAACGACAGGGTTTCGTTCACCTTC
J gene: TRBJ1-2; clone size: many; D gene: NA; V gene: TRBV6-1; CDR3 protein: CASSDTGTDVNYGYTF; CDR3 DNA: TGTGCCAGCAGTGACACTGGGACCGATGTTAACTATGGCTACACCTTC
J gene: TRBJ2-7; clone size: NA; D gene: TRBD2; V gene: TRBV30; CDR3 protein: CAWSVRLAYEQYF; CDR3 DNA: TGTGCCTGGAGTGTACGACTAGCGTACGAGCAGTACTTC
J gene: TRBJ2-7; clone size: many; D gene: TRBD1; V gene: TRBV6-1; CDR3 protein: CASSSQGESYEQYF; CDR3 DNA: TGTGCCAGCAGCTCCCAGGGGGAGTCCTACGAGCAGTACTTC
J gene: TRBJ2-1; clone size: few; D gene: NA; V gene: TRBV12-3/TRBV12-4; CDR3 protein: CASSFPSLHEQFF; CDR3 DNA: TGTGCCAGCAGTTTTCCGTCCCTCCATGAGCAGTTCTTC
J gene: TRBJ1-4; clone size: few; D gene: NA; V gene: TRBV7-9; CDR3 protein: CASSGGDKDNEKLFF; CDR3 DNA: TGTGCCAGCAGCGGGGGGGACAAGGATAATGAAAAACTGTTTTTT
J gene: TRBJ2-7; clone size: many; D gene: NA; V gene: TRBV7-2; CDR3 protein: CASSLGGQGGYEQYF; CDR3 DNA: TGTGCCAGCAGCTTAGGGGGGCAGGGCGGATACGAGCAGTACTTC
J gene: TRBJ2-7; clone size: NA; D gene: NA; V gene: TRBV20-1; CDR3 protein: CSASPPYEQYF; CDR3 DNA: TGCAGTGCTAGTCCACCATACGAGCAGTACTTC
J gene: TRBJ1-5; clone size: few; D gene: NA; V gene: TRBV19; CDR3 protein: CASTPRPGSLNQPQHF; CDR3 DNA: TGTGCCAGTACCCCCCGGCCGGGGTCCCTCAATCAGCCCCAGCATTTT
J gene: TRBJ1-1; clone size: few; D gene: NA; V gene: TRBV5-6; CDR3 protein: CASSPLLTVNTEAFF; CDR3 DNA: TGTGCCAGCAGCCCGCTCCTGACAGTGAACACTGAAGCTTTCTTT
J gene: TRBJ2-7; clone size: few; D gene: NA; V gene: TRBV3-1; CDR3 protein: CASSHSQDAVYEQYF; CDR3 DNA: TGTGCCAGCAGCCATTCCCAGGACGCTGTCTACGAGCAGTACTTC
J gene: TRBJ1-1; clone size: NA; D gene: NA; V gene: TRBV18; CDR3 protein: CASSKGLGYDTEAFF; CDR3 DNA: TGTGCCAGCTCAAAGGGGCTGGGCTATGACACTGAAGCTTTCTTT
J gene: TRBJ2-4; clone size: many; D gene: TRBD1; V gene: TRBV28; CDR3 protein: CASSPRTGGNIQYF; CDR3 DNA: TGTGCCAGCAGTCCACGGACAGGGGGGAACATTCAGTACTTC
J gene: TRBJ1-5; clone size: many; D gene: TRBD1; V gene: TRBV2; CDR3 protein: CASNRGTTILNQPQHF; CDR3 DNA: TGTGCCAGCAACAGGGGGACCACTATTTTAAATCAGCCCCAGCATTTT
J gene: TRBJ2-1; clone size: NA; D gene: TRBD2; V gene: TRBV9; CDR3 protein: CASSVVGLAGSNEQFF; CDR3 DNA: TGTGCCAGCAGCGTAGTAGGGCTAGCGGGGAGCAATGAGCAGTTCTTC
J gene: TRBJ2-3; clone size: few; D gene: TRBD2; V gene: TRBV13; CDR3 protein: CASTRAGVGTDTQYF; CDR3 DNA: TGTGCCAGCACCCGAGCGGGGGTAGGCACAGATACGCAGTATTTT
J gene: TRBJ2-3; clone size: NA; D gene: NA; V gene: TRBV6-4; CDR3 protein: CASSEVGDTQYF; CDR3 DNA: TGTGCCAGCAGTGAGGTTGGAGATACGCAGTATTTT
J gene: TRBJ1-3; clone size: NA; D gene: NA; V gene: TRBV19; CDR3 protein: CASSIVKKGSIVSGNTIYF; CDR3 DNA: TGTGCCAGTAGTATCGTTAAAAAGGGAAGTATTGTCTCTGGAAACACCATATATTTT
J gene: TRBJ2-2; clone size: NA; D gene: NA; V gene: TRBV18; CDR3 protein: CASSPRDTNTGELFF; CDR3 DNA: TGTGCCAGCTCACCTAGGGACACCAACACCGGGGAGCTGTTTTTT
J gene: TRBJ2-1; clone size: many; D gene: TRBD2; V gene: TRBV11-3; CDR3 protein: CASSLEGSGRGSEQFF; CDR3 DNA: TGTGCCAGCAGCTTAGAGGGTAGCGGGAGGGGCAGTGAGCAGTTCTTC
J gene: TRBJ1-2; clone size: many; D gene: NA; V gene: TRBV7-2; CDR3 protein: CASRYHQESYGGYTF; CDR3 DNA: TGTGCCAGCAGATATCATCAGGAGTCCTATGGTGGCTACACCTTC
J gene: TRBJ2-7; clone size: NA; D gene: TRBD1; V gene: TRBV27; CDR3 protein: CASKGGTGRSLTEQYF; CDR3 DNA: TGTGCCAGCAAAGGGGGCACGGGACGCTCCCTCACGGAGCAGTACTTC
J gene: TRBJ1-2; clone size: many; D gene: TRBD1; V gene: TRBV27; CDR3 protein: CASSYRGIGGYTF; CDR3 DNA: TGTGCCAGCAGTTACAGGGGAATCGGTGGCTACACCTTC
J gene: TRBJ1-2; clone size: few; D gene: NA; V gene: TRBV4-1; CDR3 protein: CASSQLLEGLGGYTF; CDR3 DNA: TGCGCCAGCAGCCAACTCTTGGAAGGCTTAGGTGGCTACACCTTC
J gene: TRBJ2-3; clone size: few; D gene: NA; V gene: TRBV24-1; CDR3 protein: CATSTSIFRFHPDTQYF; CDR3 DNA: TGTGCCACCAGTACCTCAATATTTCGGTTCCATCCAGATACGCAGTATTTT
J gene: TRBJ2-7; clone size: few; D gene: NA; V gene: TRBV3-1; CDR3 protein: CASSQQQGPYEQYF; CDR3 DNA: TGTGCCAGCAGCCAACAGCAGGGCCCCTACGAGCAGTACTTC
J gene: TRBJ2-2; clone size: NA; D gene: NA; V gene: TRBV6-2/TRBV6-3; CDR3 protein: CASSYGTDTGELFF; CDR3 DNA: TGTGCCAGCAGTTACGGGACCGACACCGGGGAGCTGTTTTTT
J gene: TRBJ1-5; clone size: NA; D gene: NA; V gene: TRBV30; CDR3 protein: CAWSAFSRQERHF; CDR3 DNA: TGTGCCTGGAGTGCCTTTAGTCGGCAAGAGAGGCATTTT
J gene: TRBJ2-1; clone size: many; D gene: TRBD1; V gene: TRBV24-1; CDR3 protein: CATSDTGTGSYNEQFF; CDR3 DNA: TGTGCCACCAGTGATACCGGGACAGGCTCCTACAATGAGCAGTTCTTC
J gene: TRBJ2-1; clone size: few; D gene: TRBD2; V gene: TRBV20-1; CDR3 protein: CSARDPLTSGRINEQFF; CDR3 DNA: TGCAGTGCTAGAGATCCCCTGACTAGCGGGAGGATCAATGAGCAGTTCTTC
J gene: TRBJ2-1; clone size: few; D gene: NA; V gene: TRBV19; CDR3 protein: CASRERLGDTSRVEQFF; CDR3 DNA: TGTGCCAGTAGGGAGAGATTGGGGGATACTAGCCGGGTGGAGCAGTTCTTC
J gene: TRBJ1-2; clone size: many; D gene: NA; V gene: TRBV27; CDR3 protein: CASGGQQVWGDGYTF; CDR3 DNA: TGTGCCAGCGGGGGACAACAGGTCTGGGGAGATGGCTACACCTTC
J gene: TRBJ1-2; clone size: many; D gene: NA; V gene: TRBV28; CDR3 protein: CASSPLPGYGYTF; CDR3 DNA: TGTGCCAGCAGCCCCCTCCCTGGCTATGGCTACACCTTC
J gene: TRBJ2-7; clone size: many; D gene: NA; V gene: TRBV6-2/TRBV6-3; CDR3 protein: CASSYSENGGEQYF; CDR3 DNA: TGTGCCAGCAGTTACTCTGAGAACGGGGGCGAGCAGTACTTC
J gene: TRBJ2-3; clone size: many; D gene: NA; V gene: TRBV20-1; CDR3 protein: CSARKGGFTSTDTQYF; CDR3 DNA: TGCAGTGCTAGAAAAGGCGGATTTACTAGCACAGATACGCAGTATTTT
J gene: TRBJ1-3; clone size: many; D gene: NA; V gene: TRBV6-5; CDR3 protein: CASSSRRSSGNTIYF; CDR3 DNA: TGTGCCAGCAGTTCACGACGGAGCTCTGGAAACACCATATATTTT
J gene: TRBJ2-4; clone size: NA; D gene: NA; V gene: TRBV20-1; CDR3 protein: CSARDRPADRLAKNIQYF; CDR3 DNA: TGCAGTGCTAGAGATCGCCCGGCAGACCGACTAGCCAAAAACATTCAGTACTTC
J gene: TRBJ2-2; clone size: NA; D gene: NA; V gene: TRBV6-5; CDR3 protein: CASSYQGQTGELFF; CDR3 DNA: TGTGCCAGCAGTTACCAGGGGCAGACCGGGGAGCTGTTTTTT
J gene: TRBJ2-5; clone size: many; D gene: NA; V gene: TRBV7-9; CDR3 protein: CASSLGGDRGETQYF; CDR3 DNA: TGTGCCAGCAGCTTAGGAGGGGATCGGGGAGAGACCCAGTACTTC
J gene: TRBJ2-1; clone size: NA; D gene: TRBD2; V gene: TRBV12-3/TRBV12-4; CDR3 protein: CASSQVAGGNNEQFF; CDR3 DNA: TGTGCCAGCAGTCAAGTAGCGGGAGGGAACAATGAGCAGTTCTTC
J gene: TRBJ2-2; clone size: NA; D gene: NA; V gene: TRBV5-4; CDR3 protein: CASSLIGRGGTGELFF; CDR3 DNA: TGTGCCAGCAGCTTGATTGGCAGGGGTGGCACCGGGGAGCTGTTTTTT
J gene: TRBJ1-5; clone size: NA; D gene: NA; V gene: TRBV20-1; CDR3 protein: CSARSQGDPQHF; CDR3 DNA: TGCAGTGCTAGATCGCAGGGCGACCCCCAGCATTTT
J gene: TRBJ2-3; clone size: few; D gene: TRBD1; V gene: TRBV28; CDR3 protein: CASIRDRLDTQYF; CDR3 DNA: TGTGCCAGCATCCGGGACAGGCTCGATACGCAGTATTTT
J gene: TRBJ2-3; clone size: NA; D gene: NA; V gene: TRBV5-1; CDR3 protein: CASSTLPASTAQYF; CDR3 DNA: TGCGCCAGCAGCACCCTTCCGGCCTCGACGGCGCAGTATTTT
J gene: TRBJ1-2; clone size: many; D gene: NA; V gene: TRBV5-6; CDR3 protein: CASSLTDYGYTF; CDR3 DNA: TGTGCCAGCAGCTTAACCGACTATGGCTACACCTTC
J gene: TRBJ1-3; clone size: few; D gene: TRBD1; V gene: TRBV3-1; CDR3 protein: CASSQDYPTGAGNTIYF; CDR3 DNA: TGTGCCAGCAGCCAAGATTACCCGACAGGGGCCGGAAACACCATATATTTT
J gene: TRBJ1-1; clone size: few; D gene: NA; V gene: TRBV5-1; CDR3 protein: CASSTDALNTEAFF; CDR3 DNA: TGCGCCAGCTCCACGGACGCTTTGAACACTGAAGCTTTCTTT
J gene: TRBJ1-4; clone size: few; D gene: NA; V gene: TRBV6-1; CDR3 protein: CAVRGGGRNLEKLFF; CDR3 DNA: TGTGCCGTTAGGGGCGGGGGCAGGAATCTGGAAAAACTGTTTTTT
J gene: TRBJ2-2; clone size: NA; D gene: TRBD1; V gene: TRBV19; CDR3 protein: CASSTQGANTGELFF; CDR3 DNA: TGTGCCAGTAGTACACAGGGGGCCAACACCGGGGAGCTGTTTTTT
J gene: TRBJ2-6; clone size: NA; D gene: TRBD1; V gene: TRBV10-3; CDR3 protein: CAISESGQGGVLTF; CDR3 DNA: TGTGCCATCAGTGAGTCGGGACAGGGGGGCGTCCTGACTTTC
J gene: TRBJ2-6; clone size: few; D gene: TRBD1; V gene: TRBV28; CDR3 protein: CASSFIPRGTGTSTGANVLTF; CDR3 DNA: TGTGCCAGCAGTTTTATTCCCCGCGGGACAGGCACCTCTACTGGGGCCAACGTCCTGACTTTC
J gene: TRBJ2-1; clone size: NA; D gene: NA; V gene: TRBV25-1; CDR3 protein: CASSEYDPRSINEQFF; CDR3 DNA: TGTGCCAGCAGTGAATATGACCCCCGAAGTATTAATGAGCAGTTCTTC
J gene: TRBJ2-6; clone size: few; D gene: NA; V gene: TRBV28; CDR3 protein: CASSWGYSGANVLTF; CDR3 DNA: TGTGCCAGCAGTTGGGGATACTCTGGGGCCAACGTCCTGACTTTC
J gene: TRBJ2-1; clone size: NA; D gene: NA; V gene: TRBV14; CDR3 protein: CASSRFSGTKGSYNEQFF; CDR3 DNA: TGTGCCAGCAGCCGTTTCTCGGGGACCAAGGGCTCCTACAATGAGCAGTTCTTC
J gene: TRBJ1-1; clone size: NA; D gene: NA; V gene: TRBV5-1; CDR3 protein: CATGGGALRSTEAFF; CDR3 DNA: TGTGCCACCGGGGGGGGCGCGTTAAGGAGTACTGAAGCTTTCTTT
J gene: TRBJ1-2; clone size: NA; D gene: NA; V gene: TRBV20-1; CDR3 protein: CSARLPGDRKHGYTF; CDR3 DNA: TGCAGTGCTAGGTTACCCGGGGATCGTAAACATGGCTACACCTTC